This T cell receptor (beta chain) appears in the sequencing data of a study of OX40 agonist ivuxolimab in advanced cancers. Study-level background: Across the patients, intravenous ivuxolimab was delivered every 2 weeks at 0.01 to 10 mg/kg. Therapy given before enrollment (anti-PD-1, anti-PD-L1 or anti-CTLA-4) was allowed, and under 45% had some.

Remarks on this clone: The antigen is not known.

TCRdb's copy holds only in-frame clones and misses some; the assay was immunoSEQ multiplex PCR. The sample contains about 7,700 clones, around 74% of which appear only once. The study, taken as a whole, reports: Undetermined was the antigen specificity of the expanded peripheral T cells.

Source: CD4+ or CD8+ T cells sorted from blood, taken in a trial of the OX40 agonist ivuxolimab. This clonotype was obtained from an adult with an advanced solid tumor such as melanoma, head and neck, liver or kidney cancer.

CDR3 amino acids: CAWSVLGRTEAFF. CDR3 DNA: TGTGCCTGGAGTGTACTGGGCCGCACTGAAGCTTTCTTT. The V and J genes are TRBV30 and TRBJ1-1; D remains ambiguous. Germline V CDR1 and CDR2: GTSNPN, SVGIG (reference sequence). The CDR3 runs 13 residues. The V end lost 0 bases, the J end lost 4 bases, and 9 bases lay between the germline ends. Combining the CDR3 with reference TRBV30 and TRBJ1-1 gives the whole variable domain SQTIHQWPATLVQPVGSPLSLECTVEGTSNPNLYWYRQAAGRGLQLLFYSVGIGQISSEVPQNLSASRPQDRQFILSSKKLLLSDSGFYLCAWSVLGRTEAFFGQGTRLTVV.